This paragraph reports one T cell receptor beta chain. No antigen is known for it. Germline V gene lookup returns CDR1 MNHEY and CDR2 SMNVEV (reference sequence). The length of the CDR3 is 17 residues. J gave up 2 bases and V 0 bases, and 4 bases lay outside the gene matches. Healthy Caucasian individuals from Russia aged about 6 to 90 served as donors. For every donor, a draw yielded around 10 milliliters of peripheral blood. The data belong to a study of blood T cells in healthy people across ages. It was with a sample-barcoded 5' primer and a J-beta primer mix that a second PCR of roughly 7 to 11 cycles was run. TCRdb re-derived calls from the 5' RACE reads in MiXCR, one entry per CDR3 protein. The sample includes 800,000 or so distinct CDR3 sequences, about half of them seen just once. Study conclusions and caveats: Donors of long life had a larger count of naive CD4+ cells and greater diversity than aged donors. Those diversity estimates obtained from one million T cells were thought to be underestimates.

The specimen was blood. The TCR comes from a man older than 75 in good health. V usage is TRBV27 and J usage is TRBJ2-1; TRBD1 matches at 10 bases. The CDR3 DNA reads as TGTGCCAGCAGTTTATCGAGCGGACAGGGGGCCTACAATGAGCAGTTCTTC. Translating gives CASSLSSGQGAYNEQFF.